Here is one TCR beta chain with its context. Its antigen is not identified. The CDR3 loop spans 14 amino acids. The germline V and J ends were trimmed by 1 base and 6 bases, with 10 bases remaining between them. The germline V gene encodes CDR1 SGHRS and CDR2 YFSETQ. The source of the sample is a study of CD8 T cells in ankylosing spondylitis. General study findings and limits: CD8+ disease-linked clones were present at relatively low frequencies in blood. A motif in TCR beta, a set of fewer than ten highly homologous variants, appeared characteristic of ankylosing spondylitis blood. Certain motif variants had earlier appeared in reactive arthritis synovial fluid and blood. The study looked at matched synovial fluid samples from ankylosing spondylitis patients. Disease-linked clones were reported to be significantly enriched there.

Quantitative 5'-RACE with molecular barcodes produced the TCR beta libraries. TCRdb recomputed calls from the 5' RACE reads with MiXCR, one row per CDR3 protein. The data show around 130,000 distinct CDR3 sequences, 15% to 20% seen once. Sequencing input: blood, either unsorted or a sorted T cell fraction (not recorded which). The chain recombines TRBV5-1 with TRBJ2-2; the D gene is possibly TRBD1 (6 bases). The TCR sequence derives from a male donor with ankylosing spondylitis. The chain's CDR3 is CASSLWQGSGELFF. In DNA form, the CDR3 reads TGCGCCAGCAGCTTGTGGCAGGGGTCCGGGGAGCTGTTTTTT.